This T cell receptor beta chain was retrieved from a study of blood T cells in healthy people across ages. Study-level results: A roughly linear fall in TCR beta diversity per million T cells was seen with increasing age. For the donors, CMV status was unknown and possibly confounded expanded clonotype changes. Naive CD4+ cell counts and diversity both ran higher in long-lived than in aged donors.

Donors ranged from roughly 6 to 95 years old and were healthy Caucasians in Russia. The CDR3 length is 12 residues. CDR1 and CDR2 (germline): DFQATT, SNEGSKA (reference sequence). V lost 5 bases and J lost 5, with 10 bases in between. Through a sample-barcoded 5' primer and a J-beta primer mix, a second PCR was run for roughly 7 to 12 cycles. One entry per CDR3 protein results from TCRdb running MiXCR on the 5' RACE reads. Among fewer than 800,000 distinct CDR3 sequences, 32% were seen once, and the ten largest hold over 15%. This clonotype was found a few times. Its target is not known. It may be a read error: a sequence one base away is much more abundant.

The clonotype was recovered from an elderly woman in good health. Sequencing was done on a sample of blood. The chain couples TRBV20-1 to TRBJ2-1; D ambiguous. The CDR3 reads CSAAPLHNEQFF. CDR3 DNA sequence: TGCAGTGCTGCTCCTCTCCACAATGAGCAGTTCTTC.